The 4 T cell receptor beta chains below were found in one sample sequenced in a study of PD-1 blockade in classical Hodgkin lymphoma. Measured with immunoSEQ multiplex PCR; TCRdb has only the in-frame clones, and not every one. The table includes tens of thousands of clones, 80% to 90% detected once. All patients relapsed after autologous stem cell transplantation, and brentuximab vedotin exposure varied. Here the sequenced sample was peripheral blood mononuclear cells (PBMCs), taken at baseline. The receptors come from a human donor with classical Hodgkin lymphoma.

The rearrangement links TRBV6-1 to TRBJ1-2; D is uncertain. Trimming removed 5 bases at V and 5 bases at J, with 15 bases between. The CDR3 loop spans 14 amino acids. Germline values: CDR1 MNHNS, CDR2 SASEGT. CDR3 amino acids: CASSPGSGGYGYTF. The DNA of the CDR3 is TGTGCCAGCAGTCCGGGTTCGGGAGGGTATGGCTACACCTTC.

As for this clone: An end of the junction differs from the germline gene, which may be a read error. The CDR3 here is CASSRGGAYNEQFF. CDR3 bases: TGCGCCAGCAGCCGCGGGGGGGCCTACAATGAACAGTTCTTC. The chain uses TRBV5-1 and TRBJ2-1; 9 bases are a match to TRBD2. The V gene's germline CDR1 is SGHRS and CDR2 YFSETQ. The CDR3 contains 14 residues. Variable domain in full (rest from reference TRBV5-1 and TRBJ2-1): KAGVTQTPRYLIKTRGQQVTLSCSPISGHRSVSWYQQTPGQGLQFLFEYFSETQRNKGNFPGRFSGRQFSNSRSEMNVSTLELGDSALYLCASSRGGAYNEQFFGPGTRLTVL.

This clone was observed once. The rearrangement uses TRBV5-4 and TRBJ1-4, with TRBD1 as a possible D gene (5 bases). V gave up 4 bases and J gave up 8 bases, with 21 bases separating them. CDR1 is SGHNT, CDR2 YYREEE, per germline (reference sequence). The CDR3 has 16 residues. The CDR3 DNA follows: TGTGCCAGCAGCGGGGGAAGGGGCATAGGATACGAAAAACTGTTTTTT. Its protein is CASSGGRGIGYEKLFF.

The chain joins TRBV6-6 to TRBJ1-5; D is unresolved. Germline V gene lookup returns CDR1 MNHNY and CDR2 SVGAGI (reference sequence). Trimming took 0 bases from V and 5 from J, leaving 5 bases between them. The CDR3 contains 13 residues. The CDR3 region is CASSYSIYQPQHF. In DNA form, the CDR3 reads TGTGCCAGCAGTTACTCTATTTATCAGCCCCAGCATTTT.